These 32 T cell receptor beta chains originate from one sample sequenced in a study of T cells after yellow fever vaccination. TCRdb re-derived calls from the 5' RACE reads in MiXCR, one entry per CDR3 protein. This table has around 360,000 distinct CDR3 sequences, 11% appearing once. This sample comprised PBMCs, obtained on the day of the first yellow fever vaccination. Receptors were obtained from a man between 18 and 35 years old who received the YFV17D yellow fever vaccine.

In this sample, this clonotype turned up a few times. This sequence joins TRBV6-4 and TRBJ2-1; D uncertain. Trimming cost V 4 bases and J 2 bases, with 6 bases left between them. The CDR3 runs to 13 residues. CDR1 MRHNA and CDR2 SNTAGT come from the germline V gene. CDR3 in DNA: TGTGCCAGCAGTGTAAGTCCCTACAATGAGCAGTTCTTC. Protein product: CASSVSPYNEQFF.

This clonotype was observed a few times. CDR3 coding DNA: TGTGCCAGCAGCTACCGATCTCAGGACTACAGGGCTTTGCCAGATACGCAGTATTTT. Protein sequence: CASSYRSQDYRALPDTQYF. The V gene is TRBV11-2, the J gene TRBJ2-3; D assignment may be TRBD1 or TRBD2 (6 bases each). V gave up 4 bases and J gave up 4 bases, with 27 bases separating them. The CDR3 has 19 residues. Germline assignment: CDR1 SGHAT and CDR2 FQNNGV.

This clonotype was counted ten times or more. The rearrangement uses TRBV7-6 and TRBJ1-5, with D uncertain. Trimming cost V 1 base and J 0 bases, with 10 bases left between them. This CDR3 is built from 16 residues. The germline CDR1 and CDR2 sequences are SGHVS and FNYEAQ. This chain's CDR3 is CASSLGSGYSNQPQHF. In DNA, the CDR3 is TGTGCCAGCAGCTTAGGGTCGGGTTATAGCAATCAGCCCCAGCATTTT.

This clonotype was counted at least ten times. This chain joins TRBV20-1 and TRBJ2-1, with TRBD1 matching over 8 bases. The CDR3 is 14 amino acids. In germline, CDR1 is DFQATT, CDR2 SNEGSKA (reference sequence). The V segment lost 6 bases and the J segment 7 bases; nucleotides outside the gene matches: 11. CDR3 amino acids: CSAPRQGALNEQFF. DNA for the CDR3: TGCAGTGCCCCACGCCAGGGGGCGTTGAATGAGCAGTTCTTC.

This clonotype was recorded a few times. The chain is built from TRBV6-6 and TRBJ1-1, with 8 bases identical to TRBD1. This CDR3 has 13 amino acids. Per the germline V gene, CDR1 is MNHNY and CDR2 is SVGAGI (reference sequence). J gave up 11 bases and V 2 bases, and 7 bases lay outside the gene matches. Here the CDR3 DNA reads TGTGCCAGCAGTTACAATCAGGGGGCGCCGGCTTTCTTT. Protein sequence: CASSYNQGAPAFF.

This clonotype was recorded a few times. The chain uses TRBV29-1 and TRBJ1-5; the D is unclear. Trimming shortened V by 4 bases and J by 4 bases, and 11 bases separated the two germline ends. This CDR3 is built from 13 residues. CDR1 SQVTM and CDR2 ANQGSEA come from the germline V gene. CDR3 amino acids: CSVAPDRNQPQHF. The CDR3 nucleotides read TGCAGCGTTGCCCCGGACCGTAATCAGCCCCAGCATTTT.

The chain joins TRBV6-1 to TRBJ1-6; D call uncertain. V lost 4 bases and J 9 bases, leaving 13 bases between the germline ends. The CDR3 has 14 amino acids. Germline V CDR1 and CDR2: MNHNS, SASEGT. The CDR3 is CASSVGSLASPLHF. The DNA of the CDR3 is TGTGCCAGCAGTGTCGGTTCTCTCGCTTCACCCCTCCACTTT.

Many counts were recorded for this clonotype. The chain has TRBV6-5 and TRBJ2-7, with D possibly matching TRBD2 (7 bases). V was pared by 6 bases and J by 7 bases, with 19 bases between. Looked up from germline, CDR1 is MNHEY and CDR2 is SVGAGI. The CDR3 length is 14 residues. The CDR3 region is CASRRWEGVEEQYF. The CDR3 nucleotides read TGTGCCAGCAGAAGGTGGGAGGGGGTGGAAGAGCAGTACTTC.

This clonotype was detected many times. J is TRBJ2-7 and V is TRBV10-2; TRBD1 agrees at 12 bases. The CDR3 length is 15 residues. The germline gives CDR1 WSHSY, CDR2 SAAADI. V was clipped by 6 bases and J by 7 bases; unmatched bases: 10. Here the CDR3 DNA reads TGCGCCAGCAGCGCACCGGGACAGGGGGCGCGGGAGCAGTACTTC. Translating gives CASSAPGQGAREQYF.

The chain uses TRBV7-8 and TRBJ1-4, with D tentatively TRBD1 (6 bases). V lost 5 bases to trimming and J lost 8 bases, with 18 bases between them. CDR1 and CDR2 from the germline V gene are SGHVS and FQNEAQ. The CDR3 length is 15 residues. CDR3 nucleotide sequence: TGTGCCAGCAGCCCGAGAGGGGGGGCTAGGGAAAAACTGTTTTTT. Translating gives CASSPRGGAREKLFF. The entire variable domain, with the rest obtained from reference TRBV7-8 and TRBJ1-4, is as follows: GAGVSQSPRYKVAKRGQDVALRCDPISGHVSLFWYQQALGQGPEFLTYFQNEAQLDKSGLPSDRFFAERPEGSVSTLKIQRTQQEDSAVYLCASSPRGGAREKLFFGSGTQLSVL.

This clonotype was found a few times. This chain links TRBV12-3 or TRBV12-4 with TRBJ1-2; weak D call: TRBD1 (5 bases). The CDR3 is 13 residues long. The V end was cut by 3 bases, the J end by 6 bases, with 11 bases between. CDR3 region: CASSFEGWDGYTF. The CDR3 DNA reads TGTGCCAGCAGTTTCGAGGGGTGGGATGGCTACACCTTC.

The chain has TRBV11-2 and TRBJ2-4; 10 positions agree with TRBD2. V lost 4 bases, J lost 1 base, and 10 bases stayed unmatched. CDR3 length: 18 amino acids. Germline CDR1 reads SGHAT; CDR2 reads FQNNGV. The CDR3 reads CASSSYPSGGLAKNIQYF. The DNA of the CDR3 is TGTGCCAGCAGCTCCTACCCTAGCGGGGGATTGGCCAAAAACATTCAGTACTTC.

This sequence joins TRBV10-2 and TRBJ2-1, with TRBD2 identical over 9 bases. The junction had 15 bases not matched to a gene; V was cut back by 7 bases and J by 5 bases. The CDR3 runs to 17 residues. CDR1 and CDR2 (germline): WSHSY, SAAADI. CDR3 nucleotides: TGCGCCAGCAAGATCCCAACGCGGGGGGGGCCTGACAATGAGCAGTTCTTC. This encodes CASKIPTRGGPDNEQFF.

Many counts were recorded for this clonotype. CDR3 in DNA: TGTGCCAGCAGCGCCGGGACAGGGGGGCGAGAGCAGTTCTTC. It codes for CASSAGTGGREQFF. The rearrangement uses TRBV12-3 or TRBV12-4 and TRBJ2-1, with 11 bases that match TRBD1. This CDR3 is 14 amino acids long. V was clipped by 6 bases and J by 10 bases; unmatched bases: 8.

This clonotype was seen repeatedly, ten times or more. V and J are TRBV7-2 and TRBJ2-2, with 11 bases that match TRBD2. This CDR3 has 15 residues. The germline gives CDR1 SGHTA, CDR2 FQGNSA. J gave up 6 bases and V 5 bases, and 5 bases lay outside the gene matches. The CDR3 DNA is TGTGCCAGCAGCCATACTAGCGGGGGCGCCGGGGAGCTGTTTTTT. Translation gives CASSHTSGGAGELFF.

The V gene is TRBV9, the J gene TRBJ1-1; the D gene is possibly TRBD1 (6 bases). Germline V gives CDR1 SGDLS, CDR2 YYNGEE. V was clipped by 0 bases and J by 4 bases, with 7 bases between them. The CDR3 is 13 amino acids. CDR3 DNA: TGTGCCAGCAGCGTAGTCAGGGGCACTGAAGCTTTCTTT. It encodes CASSVVRGTEAFF. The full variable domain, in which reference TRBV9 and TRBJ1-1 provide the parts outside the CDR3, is DSGVTQTPKHLITATGQRVTLRCSPRSGDLSVYWYQQSLDQGLQFLIQYYNGEERAKGNILERFSAQQFPDLHSELNLSSLELGDSALYFCASSVVRGTEAFFGQGTRLTVV.

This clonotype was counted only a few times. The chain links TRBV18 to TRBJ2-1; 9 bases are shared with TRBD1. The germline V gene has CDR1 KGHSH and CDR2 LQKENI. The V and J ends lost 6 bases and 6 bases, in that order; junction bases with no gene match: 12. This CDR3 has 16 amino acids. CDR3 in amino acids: CASSLTSPGQGNEQFF. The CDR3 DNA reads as TGTGCCAGCTCGCTAACGTCTCCGGGACAGGGCAATGAGCAGTTCTTC.

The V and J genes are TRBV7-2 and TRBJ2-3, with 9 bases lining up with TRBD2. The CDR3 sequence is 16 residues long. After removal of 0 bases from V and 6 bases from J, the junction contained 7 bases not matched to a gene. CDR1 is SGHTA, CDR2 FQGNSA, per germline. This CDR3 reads CASSLAPLAGTDTQYF. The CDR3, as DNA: TGTGCCAGCAGCTTAGCGCCGCTAGCGGGGACTGATACGCAGTATTTT.

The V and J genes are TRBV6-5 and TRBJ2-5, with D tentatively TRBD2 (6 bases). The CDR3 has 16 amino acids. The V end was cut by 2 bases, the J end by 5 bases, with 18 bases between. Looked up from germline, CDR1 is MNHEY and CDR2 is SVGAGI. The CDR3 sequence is CASSYSGLAHGETQYF. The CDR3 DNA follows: TGTGCCAGCAGTTACAGCGGGTTAGCTCACGGGGAGACCCAGTACTTC.

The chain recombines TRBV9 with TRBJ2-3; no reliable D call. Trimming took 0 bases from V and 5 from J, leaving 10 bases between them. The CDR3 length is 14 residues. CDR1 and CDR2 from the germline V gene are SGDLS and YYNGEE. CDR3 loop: CASSVGSRRDTQYF. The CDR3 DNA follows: TGTGCCAGCAGCGTAGGATCCAGGAGAGATACGCAGTATTTT.

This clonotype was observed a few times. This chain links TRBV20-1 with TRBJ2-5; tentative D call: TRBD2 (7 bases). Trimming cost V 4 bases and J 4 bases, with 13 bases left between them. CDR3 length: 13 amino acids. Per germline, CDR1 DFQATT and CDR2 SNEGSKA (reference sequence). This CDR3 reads CSAIPGGRETQYF. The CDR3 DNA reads TGCAGTGCTATCCCCGGGGGGCGAGAGACCCAGTACTTC.

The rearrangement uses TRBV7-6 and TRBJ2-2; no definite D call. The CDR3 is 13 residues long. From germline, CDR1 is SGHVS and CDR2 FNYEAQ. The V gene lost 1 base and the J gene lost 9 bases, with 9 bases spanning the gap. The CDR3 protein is CASSLGQNRELFF. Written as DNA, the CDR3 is TGTGCCAGCAGCTTAGGCCAGAACCGGGAGCTGTTTTTT.

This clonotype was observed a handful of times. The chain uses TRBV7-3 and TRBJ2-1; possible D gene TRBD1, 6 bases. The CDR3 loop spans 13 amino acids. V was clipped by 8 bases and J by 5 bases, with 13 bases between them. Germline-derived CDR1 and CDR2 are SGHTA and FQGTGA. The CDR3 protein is CASSTAGDNEQFF. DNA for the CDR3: TGTGCCAGCTCAACGGCAGGGGACAATGAGCAGTTCTTC.

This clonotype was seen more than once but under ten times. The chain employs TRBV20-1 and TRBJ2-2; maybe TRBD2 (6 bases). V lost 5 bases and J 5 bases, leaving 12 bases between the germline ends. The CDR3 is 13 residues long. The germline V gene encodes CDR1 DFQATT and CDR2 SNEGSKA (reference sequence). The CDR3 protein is CSARSGVTGELFF. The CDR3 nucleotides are TGCAGTGCTCGCTCGGGGGTTACCGGGGAGCTGTTTTTT.

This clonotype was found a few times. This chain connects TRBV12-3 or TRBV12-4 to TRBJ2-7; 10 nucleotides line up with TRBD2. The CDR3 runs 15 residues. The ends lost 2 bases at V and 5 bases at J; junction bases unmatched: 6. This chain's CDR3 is CASSLTAGGPHEQYF. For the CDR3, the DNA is TGTGCCAGCAGTTTAACAGCGGGGGGGCCCCACGAGCAGTACTTC.

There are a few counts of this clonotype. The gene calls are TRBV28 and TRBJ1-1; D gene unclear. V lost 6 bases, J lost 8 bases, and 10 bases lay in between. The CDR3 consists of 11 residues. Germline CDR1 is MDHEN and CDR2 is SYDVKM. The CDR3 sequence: CASRGIREAFF. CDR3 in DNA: TGTGCCAGCAGGGGCATCCGCGAAGCTTTCTTT.

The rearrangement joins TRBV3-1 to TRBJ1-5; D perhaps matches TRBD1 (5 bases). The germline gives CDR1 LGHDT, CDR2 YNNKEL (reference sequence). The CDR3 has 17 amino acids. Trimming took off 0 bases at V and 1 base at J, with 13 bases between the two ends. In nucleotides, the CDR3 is TGTGCCAGCAGCCAAGATCCGAGGGGCGGGAGCAATCAGCCCCAGCATTTT. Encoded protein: CASSQDPRGGSNQPQHF.

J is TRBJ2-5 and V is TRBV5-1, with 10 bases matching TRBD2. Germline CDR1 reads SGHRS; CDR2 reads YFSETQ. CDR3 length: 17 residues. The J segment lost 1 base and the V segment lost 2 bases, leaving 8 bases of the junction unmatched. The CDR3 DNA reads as TGCGCCAGCAGCTTTACCGGGACTAGCGCCTTCCAAGAGACCCAGTACTTC. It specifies CASSFTGTSAFQETQYF.

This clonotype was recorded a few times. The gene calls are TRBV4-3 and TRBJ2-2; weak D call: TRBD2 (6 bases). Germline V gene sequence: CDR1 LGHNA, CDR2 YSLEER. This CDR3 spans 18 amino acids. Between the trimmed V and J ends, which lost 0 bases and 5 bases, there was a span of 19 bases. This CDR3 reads CASSQDQEGQAPTGELFF. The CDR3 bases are TGCGCCAGCAGCCAAGATCAGGAGGGGCAAGCGCCTACCGGGGAGCTGTTTTTT.

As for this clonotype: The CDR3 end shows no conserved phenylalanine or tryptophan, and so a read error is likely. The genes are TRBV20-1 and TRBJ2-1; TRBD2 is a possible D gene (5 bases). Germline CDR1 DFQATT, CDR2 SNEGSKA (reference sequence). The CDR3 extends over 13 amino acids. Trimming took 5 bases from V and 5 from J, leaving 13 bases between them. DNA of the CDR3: TGCAGTGCTGGAAGGGAGCCCCACAATGAGCAGTTCTCC. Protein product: CSAGREPHNEQFS.

The CDR3 spells CSADGTGSTGELFF. Here the CDR3 DNA reads TGCAGTGCCGACGGGACCGGTAGCACCGGGGAGCTGTTTTTT. The chain has TRBV20-1 and TRBJ2-2, with D tentatively TRBD1 or TRBD2 (5 bases each). V was clipped by 6 bases and J by 4 bases, with 15 bases between them. The CDR3 sequence is 14 residues long. Germline CDR1 and CDR2: DFQATT and SNEGSKA (reference sequence).

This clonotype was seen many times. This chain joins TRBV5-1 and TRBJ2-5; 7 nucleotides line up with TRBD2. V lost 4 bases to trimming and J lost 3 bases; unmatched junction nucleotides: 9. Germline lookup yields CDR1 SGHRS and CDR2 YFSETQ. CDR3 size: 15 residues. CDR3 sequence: CASSPQAGVEETQYF. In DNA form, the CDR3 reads TGCGCCAGCAGCCCCCAGGCGGGGGTGGAAGAGACCCAGTACTTC.